The 25 T cell receptor beta chains below all came from one sample that was sequenced in a study of blood T cells in healthy people across ages. A second about 6 to 12 cycle PCR used barcoded and J-beta primers. Using its own MiXCR run on the 5' RACE reads, TCRdb lists one record per CDR3 protein. The data contain 600,000 or so distinct CDR3 sequences, less than 35% of them singletons. Material: blood. These receptors all stem from an elderly woman in good health.

This clonotype was observed a few times. One end of the junction fails to match germline, which may point to a read error. The chain employs TRBV3-1 and TRBJ1-5; possible D gene TRBD1, 5 bases. The CDR3 is 14 residues long. Germline lookup yields CDR1 LGHDT and CDR2 YNNKEL (reference sequence). The CDR3 loop reads CASSPQGRGQPRHF. CDR3 coding DNA: TGTGCCAGCAGCCCCCAGGGTAGAGGCCAGCCCCGGCATTTT.

The table lists this clonotype with a few counts. The CDR3 region has the DNA TGTGCCTGTCGGGGCCAGGAAAATCAGCCCCAGCATTTT. Translating it yields CACRGQENQPQHF. V and J are TRBV30 and TRBJ1-5, with a possible D match to TRBD1 (5 bases). Germline CDR1 GTSNPN, CDR2 SVGIG (reference sequence). The CDR3 is 13 amino acids. Trimming shortened V by 6 bases and J by 4 bases, and 13 bases separated the two germline ends.

This clonotype was seen only a few times. A much larger clone lies one base from this, so it may be a read error. The chain recombines TRBV5-1 with TRBJ2-1, with no clear D. CDR1 SGHRS and CDR2 YFSETQ come from the germline V gene. The CDR3 has 15 residues. V was pared by 0 bases and J by 8 bases, with 15 bases between. The CDR3 loop is CASSLATVQTYEQFF. CDR3 in DNA: TGCGCCAGCAGCTTGGCAACGGTGCAAACGTATGAGCAGTTCTTC.

Concerning this clonotype itself: This clone may be a read error of a much larger clone one base away. The chain uses TRBV3-1 and TRBJ2-7, with 10 bases fitting TRBD2. The germline V gene has CDR1 LGHDT and CDR2 YNNKEL (reference sequence). The CDR3 consists of 16 residues. The V and J ends lost 1 base and 7 bases, in that order; junction bases with no gene match: 10. CDR3 region: CASSQVERGGINEQYF. The CDR3 DNA reads as TGTGCCAGCAGCCAAGTCGAGCGGGGGGGCATCAATGAGCAGTACTTC.

At least ten counts were recorded for this clonotype. Given a much more abundant clone one base away, this may be a read error. This rearrangement joins TRBV20-1 to TRBJ2-7, with unresolved D. The V gene lost 5 bases and the J gene lost 7 bases, with 12 bases spanning the gap. The CDR3 covers 11 residues. Per the germline V gene, CDR1 is DFQATT and CDR2 is SNEGSKA (reference sequence). DNA for the CDR3: TGCAGTGCTCGACCTGACAATGAGCAGTACTTC. Translating it yields CSARPDNEQYF.

In its sample, this clonotype was seen a few times. The rearrangement links TRBV5-6 to TRBJ1-5; D is possibly TRBD1 (5 bases). Germline CDR1 reads SGHDT; CDR2 reads YYEEEE. Trimming took 0 bases from V and 5 from J, leaving 18 bases between them. The CDR3 has 17 amino acids. The CDR3 coding sequence is TGTGCCAGCAGCTTGGCCCCCCCCAGGGTGGGGGATCAGCCCCAGCATTTT. Translation gives CASSLAPPRVGDQPQHF.

This clonotype has ten or more counts. This chain joins TRBV15 and TRBJ2-7; no firm D call. This CDR3 region has 13 residues. V was trimmed by 1 base and J by 0 bases, leaving 4 bases between them. The germline V gene has CDR1 LNHNV and CDR2 YYDKDF (reference sequence). DNA of the CDR3: TGTGCCACCAGCAGAGGGGGCTCCTACGAGCAGTACTTC. It encodes CATSRGGSYEQYF. The full variable domain, completed using reference TRBV15 and TRBJ2-7, is DAMVIQNPRYQVTQFGKPVTLSCSQTLNHNVMYWYQQKSSQAPKLLFHYYDKDFNNEADTPDNFQSRRPNTSFCFLDIRSPGLGDTAMYLCATSRGGSYEQYFGPGTRLTVT.

The rearrangement uses TRBV5-1 and TRBJ2-4; 8 bases are shared with TRBD1. The DNA end lines up better with TRBJ2-7; the J call may be wrong. The CDR3 is made up of 14 amino acids. CDR1 is SGHRS and CDR2 is YFSETQ in the germline V gene. DNA for the CDR3: TGCGCCAGCAGCGTGCAGGGGGCTATAGACGAGCAGTACTTC. Protein sequence: CASSVQGAIDEQYF.

Details on this clonotype: Given a much more abundant clone one base away, this may be a read error. V and J are TRBV28 and TRBJ2-7, with D perhaps matching TRBD1 (6 bases). Germline lookup yields CDR1 MDHEN and CDR2 SYDVKM. V was clipped by 0 bases and J by 7 bases, with 25 bases between them. This CDR3 region has 18 residues. CDR3 in amino acids: CASSLWRSGAFSYNEQYF. The CDR3 DNA is TGTGCCAGCAGTTTATGGCGGTCAGGGGCATTCTCCTACAATGAGCAGTACTTC. The variable domain in full, completed from reference TRBV28 and TRBJ2-7, reads DVKVTQSSRYLVKRTGEKVFLECVQDMDHENMFWYRQDPGLGLRLIYFSYDVKMKEKGDIPEGYSVSREKKERFSLILESASTNQTSMYLCASSLWRSGAFSYNEQYFGPGTRLTVT.

The sample holds many counts of this clonotype. The chain combines TRBV7-3 with TRBJ2-7; 10 positions agree with TRBD2. V shed 3 bases, J shed 0 bases, and the junction held 2 bases outside the gene matches. Germline assignment: CDR1 SGHTA and CDR2 FQGTGA. CDR3 length: 15 amino acids. The CDR3 here is CASSFSGGSSYEQYF. CDR3 coding DNA: TGTGCCAGCAGCTTTAGCGGGGGGAGCTCCTACGAGCAGTACTTC.

This clonotype has at least ten counts. The chain carries TRBV20-1 and TRBJ2-7; TRBD1 aligns across 8 bases. CDR3 length: 16 residues. CDR1 is DFQATT and CDR2 is SNEGSKA in the germline V gene (reference sequence). V gave up 1 base and J gave up 3 bases; unmatched junction bases: 11. This CDR3 reads CSARVSVRGPRYEQYF. The CDR3 DNA reads as TGCAGTGCTAGAGTTAGTGTCAGGGGGCCACGCTACGAGCAGTACTTC.

This chain uses TRBV2 with TRBJ1-4; D is unclear. V dropped 6 bases and J dropped 6 bases, with 11 bases sitting between them. Germline V gives CDR1 SNHLY, CDR2 FYNNEI. The CDR3 runs 13 residues. The CDR3: CASRRTFDEKLFF. The CDR3 region has the DNA TGTGCCAGCAGGCGGACGTTTGATGAAAAACTGTTTTTT.

Turning to this clonotype: An end of the junction does not agree with germline; a read error may underlie this. The V call is TRBV12-3 or TRBV12-4, the J call TRBJ2-3; D is undetermined. The CDR3 is made up of 17 amino acids. CDR3 residues: CASSFRSPSLEADTEYF. The CDR3 coding sequence is TGTGCCAGCAGTTTTCGATCCCCCAGCCTCGAGGCAGATACGGAGTATTTC.

This clonotype has a count of ten or more. The chain uses TRBV7-2 and TRBJ1-6; D unresolved. Germline loops: CDR1 SGHTA, CDR2 FQGNSA. This CDR3 comprises 14 residues. V was pared by 5 bases and J by 7 bases, with 12 bases between. The CDR3 reads CASSPRAGNSPLHF. For the CDR3, the DNA is TGTGCCAGCAGCCCCAGAGCGGGGAATTCACCCCTCCACTTT. The entire variable domain, with the rest obtained from reference TRBV7-2 and TRBJ1-6, is as follows: GAGVSQSPSNKVTEKGKDVELRCDPISGHTALYWYRQSLGQGLEFLIYFQGNSAPDKSGLPSDRFSAERTGGSVSTLTIQRTQQEDSAVYLCASSPRAGNSPLHFGNGTRLTVT.

This clonotype was recorded a few times. This chain joins TRBV28 and TRBJ2-7, with 9 bases aligning to TRBD1. The CDR3 extends over 13 amino acids. Trimming at V came to 10 bases and at J to 2 bases, leaving 6 bases not matched to a gene. Germline V gene sequence: CDR1 MDHEN, CDR2 SYDVKM. CDR3 amino acids: CATGQGSTYEQYF. DNA for the CDR3: TGTGCCACCGGACAGGGGAGTACCTACGAGCAGTACTTC. Filled out from reference TRBV28 and TRBJ2-7, the complete variable domain reads DVKVTQSSRYLVKRTGEKVFLECVQDMDHENMFWYRQDPGLGLRLIYFSYDVKMKEKGDIPEGYSVSREKKERFSLILESASTNQTSMYLCATGQGSTYEQYFGPGTRLTVT.

This clonotype was seen at least ten times. J is TRBJ1-1 and V is TRBV7-2; 7 bases agree with TRBD1. The CDR3 has 19 amino acids. Germline-derived CDR1 and CDR2 are SGHTA and FQGNSA. The trim removed 5 bases at V and 1 base at J, leaving 19 bases unmatched. CDR3 region: CASSQGVRGRLNSNTEAFF. CDR3 in DNA: TGTGCCAGCAGCCAGGGGGTGAGGGGTCGGTTGAATTCGAACACTGAAGCTTTCTTT.

This clonotype appeared a single time. V gene TRBV7-2 combines with J gene TRBJ2-7; no definite D call. Per the germline V gene, CDR1 is SGHTA and CDR2 is FQGNSA. Trimming cost V 2 bases and J 1 base, with 6 bases left between them. This CDR3 contains 13 residues. The chain's CDR3 is CASSLFKSYEQYF. As DNA, the CDR3 is TGTGCCAGCAGCTTATTCAAGTCCTACGAGCAGTACTTC.

The chain uses TRBV6-2 or TRBV6-3 and TRBJ2-2; D is possibly TRBD1 (5 bases). CDR1 is MNHEY and CDR2 is SVGEGT in the germline V gene. The CDR3 runs 13 residues. The germline V and J ends were trimmed by 10 bases and 9 bases, with 18 bases remaining between them. The CDR3 loop is CATTLYQGRELFF. CDR3 nucleotides: TGTGCCACCACGCTTTACCAGGGCCGGGAGCTGTTTTTT.

This clonotype was found many times. The genes are TRBV15 and TRBJ2-3; D uncertain. With 7 bases removed from V and 2 bases from J, the gap between germline ends came to 10 bases. Germline V CDR1 and CDR2: LNHNV, YYDKDF (reference sequence). The CDR3 spans 13 residues. The CDR3 sequence is CATTAASTDTQYF. CDR3 DNA: TGTGCCACCACGGCGGCTTCCACAGATACGCAGTATTTT.

This clonotype was seen many times. The rearrangement links TRBV6-1 to TRBJ2-1; 8 bases are a match to TRBD2. Losses at the gene ends were 6 bases for V and 4 bases for J; bases not matched to a gene: 8. There are 15 residues in the CDR3. Germline V gives CDR1 MNHNS, CDR2 SASEGT. CDR3 coding DNA: TGTGCCAGCAGCTCCCAGCGGGGGCGGTACAATGAGCAGTTCTTC. Translated, it gives CASSSQRGRYNEQFF.

The sample holds a few counts of this clonotype. J is TRBJ2-2 and V is TRBV7-6; TRBD2 matches at 11 bases. The J segment lost 6 bases and the V segment lost 4 bases, leaving 7 bases of the junction unmatched. CDR3 length: 16 amino acids. The germline CDR1 and CDR2 sequences are SGHVS and FNYEAQ. The CDR3 sequence: CASSSASGGISGELFF. DNA for the CDR3: TGTGCCAGCAGCTCCGCTAGCGGGGGGATCTCCGGGGAGCTGTTTTTT.

This clonotype was recorded a few times. This chain links TRBV20-1 with TRBJ1-1; possibly TRBD1 for D (6 bases). The CDR3 sequence is 14 residues long. Germline V gene lookup returns CDR1 DFQATT and CDR2 SNEGSKA (reference sequence). V gave up 0 bases and J gave up 10 bases, with 18 bases separating them. In DNA form, the CDR3 reads TGCAGTGCTAGAGAGGACGGGGGCACGGTGGTAGCTTTCTTT. It is translated as CSAREDGGTVVAFF.

Regarding this clonotype: A much more abundant neighbour one base away suggests this may be a read error. The gene calls are TRBV9 and TRBJ2-6, with 7 positions matching TRBD1. Germline lookup yields CDR1 SGDLS and CDR2 YYNGEE. The CDR3 sequence is 16 residues long. The CDR3 loop is CASSSLQGLGANVRTF. Here the CDR3 DNA reads TGTGCCAGCAGCTCCTTACAGGGGCTTGGGGCCAACGTCCGGACTTTC.

A word on this clonotype: At one end the junction does not follow the germline gene, possibly because of a read error. The V and J genes are TRBV7-2 and TRBJ1-1, with D possibly being TRBD1 (6 bases). Germline CDR1 is SGHTA and CDR2 is FQGNSA. The CDR3 length is 14 residues. CDR3 protein: CASSSQGLYTEAFF. The CDR3 DNA reads TGTGCCAGCAGCTCACAGGGTTTGTACACTGAGGCTTTCTTT.

This clonotype was seen at least ten times. This sequence joins TRBV7-9 and TRBJ1-5, with D possibly TRBD1 on 6 matching bases. The germline gives CDR1 SEHNR, CDR2 FQNEAQ (reference sequence). The CDR3 runs 15 residues. The V and J ends lost 5 bases and 4 bases respectively, with 15 bases between them. The CDR3: CASSPSGGGNQPQHF. CDR3 bases: TGTGCCAGCAGCCCGTCCGGGGGCGGAAATCAGCCCCAGCATTTT. The whole variable domain, filled in from reference TRBV7-9 and TRBJ1-5, reads DTGVSQNPRHKITKRGQNVTFRCDPISEHNRLYWYRQTLGQGPEFLTYFQNEAQLEKSRLLSDRFSAERPKGSFSTLEIQRTEQGDSAMYLCASSPSGGGNQPQHFGDGTRLSIL.